This entry concerns a single T cell receptor beta chain. Using RNA transcripts as the source, TCR beta CDR3 regions were amplified. First-round RT-PCR targeting the TCR CDR3 was performed with the HTBI primer set. From the multiplex PCR reads, TCRdb called clonotypes with MiXCR, one entry per CDR3 protein. The data hold 250,000 or so distinct CDR3 sequences, with about 16% observed a single time. Patients were excluded because of uncontrolled infection, other autoimmune disease, pregnancy or lactation. Thyroid ultrasound and orbital computed tomography, with clinical symptoms and serum thyroxine and TRAb, informed diagnoses. This CDR3 region has 11 residues. In germline, CDR1 is MDHEN, CDR2 SYDVKM. V was clipped by 5 bases and J by 4 bases, with 4 bases between them. These data are taken from a study of T cells in Graves' hyperthyroidism and ophthalmopathy.

Sequencing was carried out using blood. This clonotype was sampled from a woman in her 50s with Graves' hyperthyroidism that later progressed to Graves' ophthalmopathy. This rearrangement joins TRBV28 to TRBJ2-3; D gene ambiguous. In nucleotides, the CDR3 is TGTGCCAGCAGTGTAGCAGATACGCAGTATTTT. It specifies CASSVADTQYF. The variable domain in full, completed from reference TRBV28 and TRBJ2-3, reads DVKVTQSSRYLVKRTGEKVFLECVQDMDHENMFWYRQDPGLGLRLIYFSYDVKMKEKGDIPEGYSVSREKKERFSLILESASTNQTSMYLCASSVADTQYFGPGTRLTVL.